This is a list of T cell receptor beta chains from one sample in a study of patients and donors after allogeneic stem cell transplantation. TCRdb analysed the RT-PCR reads with MiXCR anew, one entry per CDR3 protein. Of about 960,000 distinct CDR3 sequences listed, about 20% were seen once; the top ten hold around 6%. The sequencing input was blood, either unsorted or a sorted T cell fraction (not recorded which). All receptors derive from a human donor who was either an allogeneic HSCT recipient or a stem cell or donor lymphocyte infusion donor (not recorded which). It is not recorded whose cells these are; they may come from a transplant donor. Both conserved end residues are part of each CDR3. D genes are given only for firm matches. A clone size is listed for some rows: how often the clone was seen (once, few, many), or a class if it is expanded.

abundance	v_gene	len	j_gene	d_gene	CDR3aa	CDR3nt
-	TRBV28	14	TRBJ2-2	TRBD2	CASKPGGLTGELFF	TGTGCCAGCAAACCGGGAGGGCTCACCGGGGAGCTGTTTTTT
many	TRBV11-2	14	TRBJ2-1	TRBD2	CASSLSGGNNEQFF	TGTGCCAGCAGCTTAAGCGGGGGGAACAATGAGCAGTTCTTC
-	TRBV7-6	13	TRBJ1-5	-	CASSYDGYQPQHF	TGTGCCAGCAGCTACGACGGATATCAGCCCCAGCATTTT
few	TRBV3-1	17	TRBJ2-2	-	CASSHPQGRGGTGELFF	TGTGCCAGCAGCCATCCCCAGGGCAGGGGAGGGACCGGGGAGCTGTTTTTT
few	TRBV27	19	TRBJ2-6	-	CASSYIGLQGFSGANVLTF	TGTGCCAGCAGTTACATCGGGTTACAGGGTTTCTCTGGGGCCAACGTCCTGACTTTC
few	TRBV11-2	14	TRBJ1-4	-	CASSLGRSVSKLFF	TGTGCCAGCAGCTTAGGGAGGTCGGTCTCGAAACTGTTTTTT
few	TRBV5-1	12	TRBJ1-1	-	CASSLERDEAFF	TGCGCCAGCAGCTTGGAACGGGATGAAGCTTTCTTT
-	TRBV7-2	12	TRBJ1-1	-	CASLATPTEAFF	TGTGCCAGCCTTGCTACCCCCACTGAAGCTTTCTTT
-	TRBV9	14	TRBJ2-7	TRBD1	CASNRDRFSYEQYF	TGTGCCAGCAACCGGGACAGGTTCTCCTACGAGCAGTACTTC
-	TRBV4-3	17	TRBJ2-3	TRBD2	CASSQGGGGGYTDTQYF	TGCGCCAGCAGCCAAGGGGGGGGCGGGGGGTACACAGATACGCAGTATTTT
-	TRBV6-5	15	TRBJ1-1	-	CASSYRTGIGTEAFF	TGTGCCAGCAGTTACAGAACAGGGATAGGCACTGAAGCTTTCTTT
few	TRBV11-2	15	TRBJ1-4	TRBD1	CASSTRTGGDEKLFF	TGTGCCAGCAGCACGAGGACAGGGGGCGATGAAAAACTGTTTTTT
few	TRBV7-9	13	TRBJ2-7	-	CASSLLQGEEQYF	TGTGCCAGCAGCTTACTTCAGGGCGAAGAGCAGTACTTC
-	TRBV12-3/TRBV12-4	14	TRBJ2-4	-	CASSFKGLGNIQYF	TGTGCCAGCAGTTTTAAGGGGCTAGGAAACATTCAGTACTTC
few	TRBV12-3/TRBV12-4	13	TRBJ2-7	-	CASSPFGSGEQYF	TGTGCCAGCAGCCCGTTCGGGTCAGGCGAGCAGTACTTC
-	TRBV5-1	17	TRBJ2-7	TRBD1	CASSLGTGTGGVYEQYF	TGCGCCAGCAGCTTGGGAACGGGGACAGGGGGCGTATACGAGCAGTACTTC
many	TRBV13	18	TRBJ1-1	-	CASSPTFPLGQLGTEAFF	TGTGCCAGCAGCCCCACTTTCCCCCTAGGGCAGCTGGGAACTGAAGCTTTCTTT
few	TRBV6-2/TRBV6-3	11	TRBJ2-1	TRBD1	CASTRDSYPFF	TGTGCCAGCACCCGGGACAGTTATCCGTTCTTC
once	TRBV2	13	TRBJ2-5	-	CASRTRLQETQYF	TGTGCCAGCAGGACCCGGCTACAAGAGACCCAGTACTTC
few	TRBV3-1	16	TRBJ1-3	-	CASSQGAAFSGNTIYF	TGTGCCAGCAGCCAAGGGGCAGCCTTCTCTGGAAACACCATATATTTT
many	TRBV12-3/TRBV12-4	13	TRBJ2-3	-	CASREAATDTQYF	TGTGCCAGCAGGGAAGCGGCCACAGATACGCAGTATTTT
few	TRBV9	15	TRBJ2-1	-	CASSPQGGSYNEQFF	TGTGCCAGCAGCCCACAGGGCGGCTCCTACAATGAGCAGTTCTTC
-	TRBV29-1	10	TRBJ1-4	-	CSVDQGKLFF	TGCAGCGTTGATCAGGGAAAACTGTTTTTT
few	TRBV18	15	TRBJ2-1	TRBD2	CASSPEAAGADEQFF	TGTGCCAGCTCACCTGAGGCAGCGGGAGCCGATGAGCAGTTCTTC
few	TRBV21-1	15	TRBJ1-1	-	CASSKGGTVNTEAFF	TGTGCCAGCAGCAAAGGGGGGACAGTGAACACTGAAGCTTTCTTT
few	TRBV18	16	TRBJ2-7	TRBD1	CASSPRGTGGEVEQYF	TGTGCCAGCTCACCCCGGGGGACAGGGGGCGAGGTCGAGCAGTACTTC
-	TRBV10-3	15	TRBJ2-7	-	CAISESTNPGDEQYF	TGTGCCATCAGTGAGTCGACCAACCCGGGGGACGAGCAGTACTTC
-	TRBV10-2	15	TRBJ2-5	-	CASSDGGIYQETQYF	TGCGCCAGCAGTGACGGCGGAATATATCAAGAGACCCAGTACTTC
many	TRBV12-3/TRBV12-4	12	TRBJ2-1	-	CASSPDYNEQFF	TGTGCCAGCAGTCCCGACTACAATGAGCAGTTCTTC
-	TRBV2	14	TRBJ2-1	-	CASSEEQGRNEQFF	TGTGCCAGCAGTGAAGAACAGGGTCGGAATGAGCAGTTCTTC
few	TRBV27	17	TRBJ1-3	-	CASSLTSFGGVGNTIYF	TGTGCCAGCAGTTTAACCTCCTTCGGTGGGGTAGGAAACACCATATATTTT
-	TRBV7-2	18	TRBJ2-3	TRBD2	CASSLARTSGGLTDTQYF	TGTGCCAGCAGCTTAGCTCGGACTAGCGGGGGCCTCACAGATACGCAGTATTTT
few	TRBV29-1	15	TRBJ2-1	-	CSVEDLLGVENEQFF	TGCAGCGTTGAAGACCTACTAGGAGTTGAGAATGAGCAGTTCTTC
few	TRBV20-1	14	TRBJ2-3	TRBD2	CSARPSGVGDTQYF	TGCAGTGCTAGACCTAGCGGGGTGGGAGATACGCAGTATTTT
-	TRBV4-1	15	TRBJ2-1	TRBD1	CASSQEWTGRWEQFF	TGCGCCAGCAGCCAAGAGTGGACAGGGCGCTGGGAGCAGTTCTTC
-	TRBV12-5	16	TRBJ2-2	-	CASGLESQANTGELFF	TGTGCTAGTGGTTTGGAGTCCCAGGCGAACACCGGGGAGCTGTTTTTT
many	TRBV7-2	14	TRBJ2-3	-	CASSLSRGPDTQYF	TGTGCCAGCAGCTTATCTCGGGGGCCGGATACGCAGTATTTT
-	TRBV5-1	16	TRBJ1-2	-	CASSHGGGEANYGYTF	TGCGCCAGCAGCCACGGAGGCGGGGAAGCTAACTATGGCTACACCTTC
-	TRBV6-1	15	TRBJ1-1	-	CASSQGWGLNTEAFF	TGTGCCAGCAGTCAAGGGTGGGGGTTGAACACTGAAGCTTTCTTT
once	TRBV4-1	16	TRBJ1-3	-	CASSQPRTGSGNTIYF	TGCGCCAGCAGCCAACCAAGGACGGGCTCTGGAAACACCATATATTTT
-	TRBV2	13	TRBJ2-7	TRBD2	CASQGLEDREQYF	TGTGCCAGCCAGGGACTAGAGGACCGCGAGCAGTACTTC
-	TRBV7-9	16	TRBJ2-3	TRBD2	CASSLRGGVLTDTQYF	TGTGCCAGCAGCTTACGCGGGGGGGTGCTCACAGATACGCAGTATTTT
few	TRBV6-2/TRBV6-3	14	TRBJ2-7	TRBD1	CASSYGDSSSRQYF	TGTGCCAGCAGTTACGGGGACAGCTCCTCACGACAGTACTTC
few	TRBV29-1	17	TRBJ2-6	TRBD1	CSVEDQGQGSGANVLTF	TGCAGCGTTGAAGATCAGGGACAGGGCTCTGGGGCCAACGTCCTGACTTTC
few	TRBV5-6	13	TRBJ2-7	-	CASSASLSYEQYF	TGTGCCAGCAGCGCCTCCTTGAGCTACGAGCAGTACTTC
-	TRBV20-1	14	TRBJ1-4	TRBD1	CSAKRAGGKEKLFF	TGCAGTGCAAAAAGGGCAGGGGGGAAGGAAAAACTGTTTTTT
many	TRBV12-3/TRBV12-4	12	TRBJ1-5	-	CASSDSNQPQHF	TGTGCCAGCAGTGATAGCAATCAGCCCCAGCATTTT
-	TRBV6-2/TRBV6-3	15	TRBJ2-2	-	CASSYGREVTGELFF	TGTGCCAGCAGTTACGGCAGGGAAGTCACCGGGGAGCTGTTTTTT
few	TRBV7-9	14	TRBJ2-2	-	CASSLAEITGELFF	TGTGCCAGCAGCTTAGCGGAGATCACCGGGGAGCTGTTTTTT
-	TRBV28	14	TRBJ1-6	-	CASTGAAHNSPLHF	TGTGCCAGCACTGGGGCGGCCCATAATTCACCCCTCCACTTT